The 17 T cell receptor beta chains in this list originate from one sample, sequenced in a study of blood T cell repertoires in COVID-19. Libraries were prepared by immunoSEQ multiplex PCR; TCRdb keeps only in-frame clonotypes and omits some of them. The sample contains fewer than 350,000 clones, approximately 91% of which appear only once. The source material was PBMCs or T cells enriched from blood (not recorded which). The receptors shown here come from a man in his 60s who had recovered from COVID-19.

This chain links TRBV5-1 with TRBJ2-1, with 7 nucleotides matching TRBD2. Germline V CDR1 and CDR2: SGHRS, YFSETQ. Losses at the gene ends were 1 base for V and 4 bases for J; bases not matched to a gene: 5. The CDR3 is 15 amino acids. For the CDR3, the DNA is TGCGCCAGCAGCTTGTTTCAGCGGGGATACAATGAGCAGTTCTTC. It encodes CASSLFQRGYNEQFF.

This chain uses TRBV4-2 with TRBJ1-2, with D maybe TRBD1 (6 bases). This CDR3 is 15 amino acids long. CDR1 is LGHNA, CDR2 YNFKEQ, per germline. V dropped 6 bases and J dropped 1 base, with 15 bases sitting between them. CDR3 in amino acids: CASRKHREGNYGYTF. The CDR3, as DNA: TGTGCCAGCAGGAAGCACAGGGAGGGTAACTATGGCTACACCTTC.

This clone occurred once. This chain links TRBV4-1 with TRBJ1-2, with TRBD1 matching 10 bases. Trimming at V came to 0 bases and at J to 4 bases, leaving 5 bases not matched to a gene. Germline CDR1 MGHRA, CDR2 YSYEKL. This CDR3 has 16 amino acids. The CDR3 sequence: CASSQDRTGGVYGYTF. DNA of the CDR3: TGCGCCAGCAGCCAAGATCGGACAGGGGGAGTCTATGGCTACACCTTC.

In its sample, this clone was seen once. The gene calls are TRBV5-4 and TRBJ2-1; 11 bases fit TRBD2. The V and J ends lost 0 bases and 4 bases, in that order; junction bases with no gene match: 6. The CDR3 is 17 residues long. Per the germline V gene, CDR1 is SGHNT and CDR2 is YYREEE (reference sequence). DNA of the CDR3: TGTGCCAGCAGCTTGGTAGCTAGCGGGAGGTCATACAATGAGCAGTTCTTC. Encoded protein: CASSLVASGRSYNEQFF.

The rearrangement links TRBV2 to TRBJ2-1; 9 bases are shared with TRBD2. Trimming at V came to 11 bases and at J to 4 bases, leaving 9 bases not matched to a gene. This CDR3 has 14 residues. The germline V gene has CDR1 SNHLY and CDR2 FYNNEI. Written as DNA, the CDR3 is TGTGCCGGGGGAGAGACTAGCGGATACAATGAGCAGTTCTTC. This translates into CAGGETSGYNEQFF.

V and J are TRBV28 and TRBJ1-1; D gene unclear. V lost 7 bases and J 0 bases, leaving 15 bases between the germline ends. CDR1 and CDR2 from the germline V gene are MDHEN and SYDVKM. The CDR3 runs 15 residues. The CDR3 DNA follows: TGTGCCAGCAACGCGGCTGGGAGGATGAACACTGAAGCTTTCTTT. It is translated as CASNAAGRMNTEAFF.

This chain joins TRBV7-8 and TRBJ2-1; D ambiguous. The CDR3 contains 13 residues. Per the germline V gene, CDR1 is SGHVS and CDR2 is FQNEAQ. The V gene lost 5 bases and the J gene lost 7 bases, with 12 bases spanning the gap. The CDR3 loop is CASSLRTRNEQFF. Here the CDR3 DNA reads TGTGCCAGCAGCCTAAGAACGAGGAATGAGCAGTTCTTC. Looking up the rest from reference TRBV7-8 and TRBJ2-1 gives the full variable domain: GAGVSQSPRYKVAKRGQDVALRCDPISGHVSLFWYQQALGQGPEFLTYFQNEAQLDKSGLPSDRFFAERPEGSVSTLKIQRTQQEDSAVYLCASSLRTRNEQFFGPGTRLTVL.

The CDR3 nucleotides read TGCGCCAGCAGCTCCCGGGGGGGGCTTAAGACGAATTCACCCCTCCACTTT. Protein: CASSSRGGLKTNSPLHF. This chain joins TRBV5-1 and TRBJ1-6; D is perhaps TRBD1 (6 bases). The length of the CDR3 is 17 residues. The germline V gene has CDR1 SGHRS and CDR2 YFSETQ. Trimming removed 3 bases from V and 7 bases from J, with 20 bases in between.

This chain links TRBV6-5 with TRBJ2-1, with a tentative D call TRBD2 (5 bases). CDR1 MNHEY and CDR2 SVGAGI come from the germline V gene. Trimming removed 6 bases at V and 0 bases at J, with 12 bases between. This CDR3 region has 15 residues. As DNA, the CDR3 is TGTGCCAGCAGAAGACGGGGAAGCTCCTACAATGAGCAGTTCTTC. Translation gives CASRRRGSSYNEQFF.

This clone was seen more than once but under ten times. The chain joins TRBV7-9 to TRBJ2-5, with TRBD1 identical over 7 bases. The V gene's germline CDR1 is SEHNR and CDR2 FQNEAQ (reference sequence). V lost 5 bases to trimming and J lost 5 bases; unmatched junction nucleotides: 8. CDR3 size: 14 residues. The CDR3 region has the DNA TGTGCCAGCAGCGTAGACAGGGCAAAGGAGACCCAGTACTTC. It translates to CASSVDRAKETQYF.

The chain links TRBV5-1 to TRBJ2-3, with 9 bases matching TRBD1. Per germline, CDR1 SGHRS and CDR2 YFSETQ. The ends lost 4 bases at V and 1 base at J; junction bases unmatched: 4. CDR3 size: 15 residues. CDR3 sequence (DNA): TGCGCCAGCAGCAGTACAGGGGGCGGCACAGATACGCAGTATTTT. It codes for CASSSTGGGTDTQYF.

The chain couples TRBV2 to TRBJ2-5, with TRBD1 matching over 9 bases. Germline CDR1 is SNHLY and CDR2 is FYNNEI. The V gene end was trimmed by 5 bases and the J gene end by 4 bases; junction bases not matched to a gene: 8. CDR3 size: 15 residues. The CDR3 DNA follows: TGTGCCAGCAGTCTACTACAGGGGGCAGGAGAGACCCAGTACTTC. This sequence encodes CASSLLQGAGETQYF.

The chain has TRBV6-2 or TRBV6-3 and TRBJ2-5; 7 bases fit TRBD1. The ends lost 0 bases at V and 5 bases at J; junction bases unmatched: 12. The CDR3 has 17 amino acids. Germline CDR1 reads MNHEY; CDR2 reads SVGEGT. In nucleotides, the CDR3 is TGTGCCAGCAGTTACTCGGCAGGGCTACTCAGGGGGGAGACCCAGTACTTC. It yields the protein CASSYSAGLLRGETQYF.

V and J are TRBV5-1 and TRBJ2-3, with TRBD2 identical over 8 bases. The CDR3 totals 14 residues. V was pared by 4 bases and J by 2 bases, with 3 bases of the junction left unmatched. Germline loops: CDR1 SGHRS, CDR2 YFSETQ. The CDR3: CASSDGLATDTQYF. CDR3 coding DNA: TGCGCCAGCAGCGACGGACTAGCCACAGATACGCAGTATTTT.

V gene TRBV7-6 combines with J gene TRBJ2-4; 8 nucleotides match TRBD1. The CDR3 is made up of 16 amino acids. V trimming: 5 bases; J trimming: 0 bases; junction bases outside the gene matches: 6. Germline values: CDR1 SGHVS, CDR2 FNYEAQ. CDR3 coding DNA: TGTGCCAGCAGCCCGACAGGGGAATTAGCCAAAAACATTCAGTACTTC. Its translation: CASSPTGELAKNIQYF.

The chain couples TRBV21-1 to TRBJ1-5; the table names TRBD1, a call not compared with the DNA. TRBV21-1 is flagged as a pseudogene. The CDR3 is 18 amino acids. Here the CDR3 DNA reads TGTGCCAGCAGCTTGTGGACAGGGGGCAGATGGGGCAATCAGCCCCAGCATTTT. This codes for CASSLWTGGRWGNQPQHF.

The chain carries TRBV7-2 and TRBJ2-1; 14 bases align to TRBD2. V dropped 1 base and J dropped 15; count of bases not matched to a gene: 8. Germline values: CDR1 SGHTA, CDR2 FQGNSA. This CDR3 has 15 amino acids. DNA of the CDR3: TGTGCCAGCAGCTTAGGCTCCGGACTAGCGGGAGGACTGTTCTTC. Its translation: CASSLGSGLAGGLFF. The full variable domain, completed using reference TRBV7-2 and TRBJ2-1, is GAGVSQSPSNKVTEKGKDVELRCDPISGHTALYWYRQSLGQGLEFLIYFQGNSAPDKSGLPSDRFSAERTGGSVSTLTIQRTQQEDSAVYLCASSLGSGLAGGLFFGPGTRLTVL.